Listed below are T cell receptor beta chains from one sample, sequenced in a study of CD8 T cells in Susac syndrome. TCRdb used MiXCR to reprocess the immunoSEQ multiplex PCR reads, holding one entry per CDR3 protein. The sample shows some 120,000 distinct CDR3 sequences, 92% of them seen only once. The material sequenced was CD4+ T cells from PBMCs. The source is a human donor in good health. Each CDR3 is given with its conserved first and last residue. A D gene is named only where the DNA matches it firmly. Size values are once, few and many counts, or a class for expanded clones, and some rows have none.

TRBV29-1	TRBJ2-5	NA	NA	TGCAGCGTTGGACTTAATTCTGAGGAGACCCAGTACTTC	CSVGLNSEETQYF
TRBV6-6	TRBJ2-3	NA	NA	TGTGCCAGCAGTTACGGGACGGTAGATACGCAGTATTTT	CASSYGTVDTQYF
TRBV7-2	TRBJ2-5	NA	TRBD1	TGTGCCAGCACCCCGGGGACAGGGAAAGAGACCCAGTACTTC	CASTPGTGKETQYF
TRBV29-1	TRBJ1-5	NA	NA	TGCAGCGTTGTGTTTGGGAAGATGAGCAATCAGCCCCAGCATTTT	CSVVFGKMSNQPQHF
TRBV12-3/TRBV12-4	TRBJ1-3	NA	NA	TGTGCCAGCAGTTTTACAGAAATTGGAAACACCATATATTTT	CASSFTEIGNTIYF
TRBV20-1	TRBJ2-3	NA	TRBD2	TGCAGTGCTAGTCTAACTAGCGGCACAGATACGCAGTATTTT	CSASLTSGTDTQYF
TRBV29-1	TRBJ2-2	NA	NA	TGCAGCGTTGCAGGGACGGTGAACACCGGGGAGCTGTTTTTT	CSVAGTVNTGELFF
TRBV3-1	TRBJ1-5	NA	NA	TGTGCCAGCAGCCAAAATCAGGGGAGCAATCAGCCCCAGCATTTT	CASSQNQGSNQPQHF
TRBV6-4	TRBJ2-2	NA	NA	TGTGCCAGCAGTGACCCCCCCGGGGAGCTGTTTTTT	CASSDPPGELFF
TRBV6-2/TRBV6-3	TRBJ2-7	NA	NA	TGTGCCAGCAGTTTCCCCCCCTACGAGCAGTACTTC	CASSFPPYEQYF
TRBV7-9	TRBJ1-2	NA	NA	TGTGCCAGCAGCGTTGGGACCGCGTATGGCTACACCTTC	CASSVGTAYGYTF
TRBV7-2	TRBJ2-5	NA	NA	TGTGCCAGCAGCTTAGATCAGGGAGGCCAAGAGACCCAGTACTTC	CASSLDQGGQETQYF
TRBV3-1	TRBJ1-1	NA	NA	TGTGCCAGCAGCCAGAAACAAGGTAACACTGAAGCTTTCTTT	CASSQKQGNTEAFF
TRBV4-2	TRBJ2-5	NA	TRBD2	TGTGCCAGCAGCCAAGATGGGGCTAGCGGGAAAGAGACCCAGTACTTC	CASSQDGASGKETQYF
TRBV6-2/TRBV6-3	TRBJ2-1	NA	TRBD1	TGTGCCAGCACCTACTCGGGACAGGGTACGAATGAGCAGTTCTTC	CASTYSGQGTNEQFF
TRBV11-2	TRBJ2-2	NA	TRBD1	TGTGCCAGCAGCTTAGGGACAGGGGGCACCGGGGAGCTGTTTTTT	CASSLGTGGTGELFF
TRBV29-1	TRBJ1-1	NA	NA	TGCAGCGTTGAGGAACCCGGTGAAGCTTTCTTT	CSVEEPGEAFF
TRBV18	TRBJ1-6	NA	NA	TGTGCCAGCTCGCCTCAAGCGGGGAATTCACCCCTCCACTTT	CASSPQAGNSPLHF
TRBV7-2	TRBJ2-7	NA	TRBD2	TGTGCCAGCAGCCCCCGGGGGGGCTACGAGCAGTACTTC	CASSPRGGYEQYF
TRBV4-3	TRBJ2-1	NA	NA	TGCGCCAGCAGCCAAAGGGGGGGGATCGGTCGAGGGCGCAATGAGCAGTTCTTC	CASSQRGGIGRGRNEQFF
TRBV7-2	TRBJ2-2	NA	NA	TGTGCCAGCAGCCCTTTGGGGGAGCTGTTTTTT	CASSPLGELFF
TRBV11-2	TRBJ2-2	NA	TRBD2	TGTGCCAGCAGCTTAAAAGCGGGGACGAACACCGGGGAGCTGTTTTTT	CASSLKAGTNTGELFF
TRBV7-8	TRBJ1-1	NA	NA	TGTGCCAGCAGTCCCAGGGTTTCGACTGAAGCTTTCTTT	CASSPRVSTEAFF
TRBV29-1	TRBJ1-3	NA	NA	TGCAGCGTTGCGTTCGGGGAAACTGGAAACACCATATATTTT	CSVAFGETGNTIYF
TRBV5-1	TRBJ2-3	NA	NA	TGCGCCAGCAGCGCTGGGGCGGAGGGAAGTAGCACAGATACGCAGTATTTT	CASSAGAEGSSTDTQYF
TRBV12-3/TRBV12-4	TRBJ2-7	NA	NA	TGTGCCAGCAGTTTAAGCGGCCCGCCTAACGAGCAGTACTTC	CASSLSGPPNEQYF
TRBV7-9	TRBJ1-2	NA	TRBD1	TGTGCCATCATCGAGGACAGGGTGACTAGGTATGGCTACACCTTC	CAIIEDRVTRYGYTF
TRBV5-1	TRBJ1-1	once	NA	TGCGCCAGCAGCTGGGGTGGGGAGGTGAACACTGAAGCTTTCTTT	CASSWGGEVNTEAFF
TRBV5-4	TRBJ2-5	NA	TRBD2	TGTGCCAGCAGCTTGGCGTTGCGGGGGGACCAAGAGACCCAGTACTTC	CASSLALRGDQETQYF
TRBV27	TRBJ2-5	NA	NA	TGTGCCAGCAGTTTATCCGTCCAAGAGACCCAGTACTTC	CASSLSVQETQYF
TRBV6-5	TRBJ2-7	NA	TRBD1	TGTGCCAGCAGCCGCGGGACAGGGAGCTCCTACGAGCAGTACTTC	CASSRGTGSSYEQYF
TRBV7-2	TRBJ2-7	NA	TRBD2	TGTGCCAGCAGCTTAGAGCGGGGGGGCGCCGGCTACGAGCAGTACTTC	CASSLERGGAGYEQYF
TRBV7-6	TRBJ2-7	NA	NA	TGTGCCAGCAGCTTGGGACATCAGGGCTACGAGCAGTACTTC	CASSLGHQGYEQYF
TRBV29-1	TRBJ2-7	once	TRBD2	TGCAGCGTACTGACTAGCGGGAGCTCCTACGAGCAGTACTTC	CSVLTSGSSYEQYF
TRBV20-1	TRBJ2-2	once	NA	TGCAGTGCCTGCCACGGGGAGCTGTTTTTT	CSACHGELFF
TRBV25-1	TRBJ2-2	NA	TRBD1	TGTGCCAGCCGGAGCCCCCACAGGGGCTGCGGGGAGCTGTTTTTT	CASRSPHRGCGELFF
TRBV6-2/TRBV6-3	TRBJ1-2	NA	TRBD1	TGTGCCAGCATCCCGGGCGGGACAGTTTATGGCTACACCTTC	CASIPGGTVYGYTF
TRBV7-2	TRBJ1-1	NA	TRBD1	TGTGCCAGCAGCTTTCAGACAGGGGGGAACACTGAAGCTTTCTTT	CASSFQTGGNTEAFF
TRBV7-9	TRBJ1-5	NA	NA	TGTGCCAGCAGCTTACTTCAAGTGGGTACCGAGGGCAATCAGCCCCAGCATTTT	CASSLLQVGTEGNQPQHF
TRBV7-9	TRBJ1-1	NA	NA	TGTGCCAGCAGCCCGGAGGCGACAGGCATGAACACTGAAGCTTTCTTT	CASSPEATGMNTEAFF
TRBV7-9	TRBJ2-5	NA	TRBD1	TGTGCCAGCAGCGAGACAGGGCCAGAGACCCAGTACTTC	CASSETGPETQYF
TRBV29-1	TRBJ2-3	once	NA	TGCAGCGTTGAAGGTGATTGGGGGGATACGCAGTATTTT	CSVEGDWGDTQYF
TRBV7-3	TRBJ2-1	NA	NA	TGTGCCAGCAGCTTAGGGCTTACAGGCTCCTACAATGAGCAGTTCTTC	CASSLGLTGSYNEQFF
TRBV5-1	TRBJ2-2	NA	NA	TGCGCCAGCAGCTTGGCCCCGCGCGGTACGGCCGGGGAGCTGTTTTTT	CASSLAPRGTAGELFF
TRBV27	TRBJ2-2	once	NA	TGTGCCAGCAGTTTACGTTGGCAGGGTCGGGCCGGGGAGCTGTTTTTT	CASSLRWQGRAGELFF